Listed below are T cell receptor beta chains from one sample, sequenced in a study of OX40 agonist ivuxolimab in advanced cancers. Sequenced by immunoSEQ multiplex PCR; TCRdb stores in-frame clones only, minus some. The sample lists about 55,000 clones, roughly 86% occurring once. The starting material was CD4+ or CD8+ T cells sorted from blood, obtained in a trial of the OX40 agonist ivuxolimab. The receptors were gathered from an adult with an advanced solid tumor such as melanoma, head and neck, liver or kidney cancer. CDR3s include the opening cysteine and the closing phenylalanine or tryptophan. D genes are given only for firm matches. Clone size is shown for a subset of rows, as once, few, many or a class of expanded clone.

D	V	J	size	CDR3	DNA
NA	TRBV7-9	TRBJ2-3	NA	CASSLVASGSTDTQYF	TGTGCCAGCAGCTTAGTAGCAAGCGGGAGCACAGATACGCAGTATTTT
NA	TRBV29-1	TRBJ1-1	NA	CSVARLNTEAFF	TGCAGCGTTGCCAGGCTTAACACTGAAGCTTTCTTT
NA	TRBV28	TRBJ1-3	NA	CASSLGGRGRSSGNTIYF	TGTGCCAGCAGTTTAGGGGGGCGGGGCAGGAGCTCTGGAAACACCATATATTTT
TRBD2	TRBV11-2	TRBJ2-3	few	CASSITSGRSTDTQYF	TGTGCCAGCAGCATCACTAGCGGGAGGAGCACAGATACGCAGTATTTT
NA	TRBV29-1	TRBJ2-1	NA	CSVESLGNEQFF	TGCAGCGTTGAAAGTCTGGGGAATGAGCAGTTCTTC
NA	TRBV10-3	TRBJ2-3	NA	CAISESFRDTQYF	TGTGCCATCAGTGAGTCGTTCCGGGATACGCAGTATTTT
TRBD1	TRBV6-1	TRBJ1-1	NA	CASSVGTGGIYTEAFF	TGTGCCAGCAGTGTTGGGACAGGGGGCATATACACTGAAGCTTTCTTT
NA	TRBV18	TRBJ2-7	once	CAGSPTFSEQYF	TGTGCCGGCTCACCAACGTTCAGCGAGCAGTACTTC
TRBD1	TRBV10-2	TRBJ2-3	NA	CASSDLGQGTDTQYF	TGCGCCAGCAGTGACCTGGGACAGGGCACAGATACGCAGTATTTT
TRBD2	TRBV4-1	TRBJ2-7	NA	CASSQDSSGKDCYEQYF	TGCGCCAGCAGCCAAGATTCTAGCGGGAAGGATTGCTACGAGCAGTACTTC
NA	TRBV25-1	TRBJ1-4	NA	CASSDWGTDEKLFF	TGTGCCAGCAGTGACTGGGGCACGGATGAAAAACTGTTTTTT
NA	TRBV5-6	TRBJ2-7	NA	CASSAFYEQYF	TGTGCCAGCAGCGCATTCTACGAGCAGTACTTC
TRBD2	TRBV19	TRBJ2-7	NA	CASGRGEYEQYF	TGTGCCAGTGGACGGGGGGAATACGAGCAGTACTTC
NA	TRBV5-1	TRBJ1-1	NA	CASSLVLGSNTEAFF	TGCGCCAGCAGCTTGGTTCTCGGCAGTAACACTGAAGCTTTCTTT
TRBD2	TRBV9	TRBJ2-1	NA	CASSALTSGRVQGEQFF	TGTGCCAGCAGCGCACTGACTAGCGGGAGAGTCCAGGGTGAGCAGTTCTTC
NA	TRBV30	TRBJ2-3	NA	CAWSVRQAPTDTQYF	TGTGCCTGGAGTGTTCGACAGGCTCCCACAGATACGCAGTATTTT
NA	TRBV5-1	TRBJ1-1	NA	CASSQQQGGIGTEAFF	TGCGCCAGCAGCCAGCAACAGGGAGGGATTGGCACTGAAGCTTTCTTT
TRBD2	TRBV29-1	TRBJ2-7	NA	CSVAPAGSEQYF	TGCAGCGTTGCCCCAGCGGGGTCCGAGCAGTACTTC
TRBD2	TRBV7-9	TRBJ2-1	NA	CASSFGAGGLGEQFF	TGTGCCAGCAGCTTTGGGGCGGGAGGGCTCGGTGAGCAGTTCTTC
TRBD1	TRBV4-1	TRBJ2-7	NA	CASSRAGTGDPYEQYF	TGCGCCAGCAGCCGGGCCGGGACAGGGGACCCCTACGAGCAGTACTTC
NA	TRBV7-6	TRBJ2-1	NA	CASSFAARGSYNEQFF	TGTGCCAGCAGCTTTGCTGCGCGCGGCTCCTACAATGAGCAGTTCTTC
NA	TRBV6-1	TRBJ2-4	NA	CASRIPGPERNIQYF	TGTGCCAGCAGGATTCCCGGGCCGGAACGGAACATTCAGTACTTC
NA	TRBV6-1	TRBJ1-1	few	CASSERRGGTEAFF	TGTGCCAGCAGTGAACGCCGGGGGGGGACTGAAGCTTTCTTT
NA	TRBV19	TRBJ1-1	few	CASSKRENTEAFF	TGTGCCAGTAGTAAAAGGGAAAACACTGAAGCTTTCTTT
TRBD2	TRBV10-1	TRBJ2-3	NA	CASSENSGRVTDTQYF	TGCGCCAGCAGTGAGAACAGCGGGAGGGTCACAGATACGCAGTATTTT
NA	TRBV6-5	TRBJ2-7	NA	CASSTPRGQLYEQYF	TGTGCCAGCAGTACCCCTAGGGGACAATTGTACGAGCAGTACTTC
NA	TRBV27	TRBJ2-7	NA	CASSILTYEQYF	TGTGCCAGCAGTATCCTTACCTACGAGCAGTACTTC
TRBD1	TRBV5-1	TRBJ1-6	NA	CASSWGTVWDSPLHF	TGCGCCAGCAGCTGGGGGACAGTATGGGATTCACCCCTCCACTTT
TRBD1	TRBV28	TRBJ1-4	NA	CASSRQGQNEKLFF	TGTGCCAGCAGTAGACAGGGGCAAAATGAAAAACTGTTTTTT
TRBD1	TRBV10-3	TRBJ2-5	NA	CATRQGKGQETQYF	TGTGCCACAAGACAGGGGAAAGGGCAAGAGACCCAGTACTTC
TRBD2	TRBV18	TRBJ2-2	NA	CASSPASGRNTGELFF	TGTGCCAGCTCACCGGCTAGCGGGAGGAACACCGGGGAGCTGTTTTTT
TRBD2	TRBV5-1	TRBJ2-3	NA	CASSFSGSRADTQYF	TGCGCCAGCAGCTTTAGCGGGAGCAGAGCAGATACGCAGTATTTT
TRBD2	TRBV5-1	TRBJ2-5	NA	CASSVQRGPQETQYF	TGCGCCAGCAGCGTACAGCGGGGGCCCCAAGAGACCCAGTACTTC
NA	TRBV7-9	TRBJ1-1	few	CASSLGTSEAFF	TGTGCCAGCAGCTTAGGGACCTCTGAAGCTTTCTTT
NA	TRBV28	TRBJ2-7	NA	CASRNEQYF	TGTGCCAGCAGGAACGAGCAGTACTTC
TRBD1	TRBV19	TRBJ1-5	NA	CASSSTGGGVSNQPQHF	TGTGCCAGTAGTTCGACAGGGGGAGGTGTCAGCAATCAGCCCCAGCATTTT
TRBD1	TRBV5-4	TRBJ2-3	NA	CASRRRTGSTDTQYF	TGTGCCAGCAGAAGACGGACAGGTAGCACAGATACGCAGTATTTT
NA	TRBV5-1	TRBJ2-1	once	CASSEGSNEQFF	TGCGCCAGCAGCGAGGGCTCAAATGAGCAGTTCTTC
NA	TRBV28	TRBJ1-4	NA	CASSTIGSDNEKLFF	TGTGCCAGCAGCACCATAGGCTCAGATAATGAAAAACTGTTTTTT
TRBD1	TRBV5-1	TRBJ2-7	NA	CASSGGQGVNEQYF	TGCGCCAGCAGCGGGGGACAGGGGGTGAACGAGCAGTACTTC
NA	TRBV18	TRBJ2-5	NA	CASSAQETQYF	TGTGCCAGCTCAGCCCAAGAGACCCAGTACTTC
NA	TRBV6-5	TRBJ2-7	NA	CASSYSWPGASYEQYF	TGTGCCAGCAGTTACTCGTGGCCCGGGGCATCCTACGAGCAGTACTTC
TRBD1	TRBV27	TRBJ1-2	NA	CASSLLGGTGAQGYTF	TGTGCCAGCAGTTTATTGGGTGGGACAGGGGCACAGGGCTACACCTTC
TRBD1	TRBV16	TRBJ1-5	NA	CASSQSHRGRGQPQHF	TGTGCCAGCAGCCAATCTCACAGGGGGCGCGGACAGCCCCAGCATTTT
TRBD1	TRBV6-1	TRBJ1-5	NA	CASSGGTASRLQHF	TGTGCCAGCAGTGGTGGGACAGCTTCCCGACTCCAGCATTTT
NA	TRBV28	TRBJ2-7	NA	CASSTWGTNLYEQYF	TGTGCCAGCAGTACATGGGGCACGAACTTATACGAGCAGTACTTC
NA	TRBV27	TRBJ2-1	once	CASSLSPEKQFF	TGTGCCAGCAGTTTATCCCCGGAAAAGCAGTTCTTC
NA	TRBV6-1	TRBJ1-2	NA	CASSEAGALGRGYTF	TGTGCCAGCAGTGAAGCAGGGGCACTGGGCCGTGGCTACACCTTC
NA	TRBV5-1	TRBJ1-3	once	CASSLEGGSGNTIYF	TGCGCCAGCAGCTTGGAAGGGGGCTCTGGAAACACCATATATTTT
NA	TRBV7-2	TRBJ1-4	NA	CASSLVGVYNEKLFF	TGTGCCAGCAGCTTAGTAGGGGTTTATAATGAAAAACTGTTTTTT
NA	TRBV10-3	TRBJ2-1	NA	CAISDGVRENGQFF	TGTGCCATCAGTGATGGGGTTCGAGAGAATGGGCAGTTCTTC
NA	TRBV19	TRBJ2-3	NA	CASSIDGTTVSPDTQYF	TGTGCCAGTAGTATAGATGGCACGACAGTTTCTCCAGATACGCAGTATTTT
NA	TRBV5-1	TRBJ2-1	NA	CASSGGPGSSYNEQFF	TGCGCCAGCAGCGGCGGTCCGGGGTCCTCCTACAATGAGCAGTTCTTC
NA	TRBV4-2	TRBJ2-7	few	CASSRGGTEGEQYF	TGTGCCAGCAGCCGTGGCGGGACGGAGGGCGAGCAGTACTTC
NA	TRBV7-9	TRBJ1-1	NA	CASSINTEAFF	TGTGCCAGCAGCATAAACACTGAAGCTTTCTTT
NA	TRBV29-1	TRBJ2-3	once	CSVAQGPTQYF	TGCAGCGTGGCCCAAGGGCCTACGCAGTATTTT
TRBD2	TRBV5-4	TRBJ2-1	few	CASSSGGGANEQFF	TGTGCCAGCAGCTCGGGGGGGGGCGCAAATGAGCAGTTCTTC
TRBD1	TRBV19	TRBJ2-5	NA	CASSIRGQETQYF	TGTGCCAGTAGTATCAGGGGGCAAGAGACCCAGTACTTC
NA	TRBV11-2	TRBJ2-6	NA	CASSFLRDSGANVLTF	TGTGCCAGCAGCTTCTTAAGGGACTCTGGGGCCAACGTCCTGACTTTC
NA	TRBV10-2	TRBJ2-2	NA	CASSQGTDTGELFF	TGCGCCAGCAGCCAGGGAACTGATACCGGGGAGCTGTTTTTT